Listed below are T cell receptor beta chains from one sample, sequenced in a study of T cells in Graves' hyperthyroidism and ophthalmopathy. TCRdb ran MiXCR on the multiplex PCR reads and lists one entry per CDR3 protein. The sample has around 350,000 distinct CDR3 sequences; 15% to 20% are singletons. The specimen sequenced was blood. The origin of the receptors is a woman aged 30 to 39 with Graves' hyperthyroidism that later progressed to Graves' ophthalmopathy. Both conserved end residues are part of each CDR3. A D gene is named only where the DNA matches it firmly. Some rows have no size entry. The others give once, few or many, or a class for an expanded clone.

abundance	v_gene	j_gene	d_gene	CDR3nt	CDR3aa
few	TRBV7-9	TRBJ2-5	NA	TGTGCCAGCAGCGCCTCCCCCCGCGGTAGGGACGCAACGGTGTACTTC	CASSASPRGRDATVYF
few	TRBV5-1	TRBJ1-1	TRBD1	TGCGCCAGCAGCTTAGGACACCAGGGGGGAGGTGAAGCTTTCTTT	CASSLGHQGGGEAFF
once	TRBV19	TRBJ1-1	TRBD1	TGTGCCAGTAGTATTAGGTTCGACAGGGCGGTTCGTACTGAAGCTTTCTTT	CASSIRFDRAVRTEAFF
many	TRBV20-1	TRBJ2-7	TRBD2	TGCAGTGCTAGGACGGGAGGGGAGCTCTACGAGCAGTACTTC	CSARTGGELYEQYF
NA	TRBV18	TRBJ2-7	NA	TGTGCCAGCTCCCCCGGCTCTTCATATACCTACGAGCAGTACTTC	CASSPGSSYTYEQYF
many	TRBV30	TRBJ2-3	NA	TGTGCCTCTACCCAGGGACCCGCCGCAGATACGCAGTATTTT	CASTQGPAADTQYF
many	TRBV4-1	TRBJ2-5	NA	TGCGCCAGCAGCCCGGATCTACAAGAGACCCAGTACTTC	CASSPDLQETQYF
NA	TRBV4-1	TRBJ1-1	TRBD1	TGCGCCAGCACACCGGGACAGGGGACAATAATGAACACTGAAGCTTTCTTT	CASTPGQGTIMNTEAFF
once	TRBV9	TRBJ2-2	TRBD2	TGTGCCAGCAGCCCTGCCAGACTAGCGGGAGAAGCCGGGGAGCTGTTTTTT	CASSPARLAGEAGELFF
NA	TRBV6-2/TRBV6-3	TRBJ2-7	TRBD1	TGTGCCAGCAGACGGGGACAGAACTACGAGCAGTACTTC	CASRRGQNYEQYF
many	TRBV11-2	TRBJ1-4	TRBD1	TGTGCCAGCAGCATACGGACAGGCATTAATGAAAAACTGTTTTTT	CASSIRTGINEKLFF
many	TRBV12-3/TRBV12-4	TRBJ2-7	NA	TGTGCCAGCAGCCCGGGCGGCGAATCCTACTACGAGCAGTACTTC	CASSPGGESYYEQYF
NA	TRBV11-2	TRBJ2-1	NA	TGTGCCAGCAGCTCCGTTCGGGGAGGTTGGAATGAGCAGTTCTTC	CASSSVRGGWNEQFF
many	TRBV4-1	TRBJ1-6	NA	TGCGCCAGCAGCCAAGATTCCCGCACGGGTTCACCCCTCCACTTT	CASSQDSRTGSPLHF
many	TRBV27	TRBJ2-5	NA	TGTGCCAGCAGTTTATATGCAGAGACCCAGTACTTC	CASSLYAETQYF
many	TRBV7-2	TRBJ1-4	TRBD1	TGTGCCAGCAGCTTAGAGGACAGGGGTTTCGGGGTTAGTGAAAAACTGTTTTTT	CASSLEDRGFGVSEKLFF
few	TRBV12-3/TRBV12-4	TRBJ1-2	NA	TGTGCCAGCAGTTTACGGACTGAACTATCGGGCTACACCTTC	CASSLRTELSGYTF
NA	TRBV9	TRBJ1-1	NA	TGTGCCAGCAGCGTATCAGGTCTCGCGTCGGACACTGAAGCTTTCTTT	CASSVSGLASDTEAFF
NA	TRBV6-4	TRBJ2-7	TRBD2	TGTGCCAGCAGTGACTCCCCAGGGGATAGCGGGAGGCTCGTAACCTACGAGCAGTACTTC	CASSDSPGDSGRLVTYEQYF
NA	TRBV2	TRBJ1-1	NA	TGTGCCAGCCTAAGGGCCTCTAAAGCTTTCTTT	CASLRASKAFF
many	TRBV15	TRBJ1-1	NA	TGTGCCACCAGCAGGGACAGAGTGAACACTGAAGCTTTCTTT	CATSRDRVNTEAFF
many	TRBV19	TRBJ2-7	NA	TGTGCCAGTAGTATTTTCGGCTCCTACGAGCAGTACTTC	CASSIFGSYEQYF
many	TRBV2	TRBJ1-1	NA	TGTGCCAGCAGTGTAAGCAGGAACACTGAAGCTTTCTTT	CASSVSRNTEAFF
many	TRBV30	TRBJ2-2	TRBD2	TGTGCCTGGAGCACCGGGACTAGCGCGTTCGGTACCGGGGAGCTGTTTTTT	CAWSTGTSAFGTGELFF
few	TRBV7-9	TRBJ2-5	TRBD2	TGTGTCAGCAGCCATCTAGCGGGGGGGCGCTTGTCGGGCAAAGAGACCCAGTACTTC	CVSSHLAGGRLSGKETQYF
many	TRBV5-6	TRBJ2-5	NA	TGTGCCAGCAGCTTTTATAGGGGATCAGGAGAGACCCAGTACTTC	CASSFYRGSGETQYF
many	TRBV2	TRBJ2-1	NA	TGTGCCAGCAGCATTGGGACTTGGGATGAGCAGTTCTTC	CASSIGTWDEQFF
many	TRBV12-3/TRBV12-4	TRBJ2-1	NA	TGTGCCAGCAGACCCTGGTGGGGGCGGAACAATGAGCAGTTCTTC	CASRPWWGRNNEQFF
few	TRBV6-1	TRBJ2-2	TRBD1	TGTGCCAGCAGTGACTCCGGGACAGGGCACGGGGAGCTGTTTTTT	CASSDSGTGHGELFF
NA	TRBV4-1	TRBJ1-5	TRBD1	TGCGCCAGCAGCCAAGGACGGGGGGACAGGGGGAATCAGCCCCAGCATTTT	CASSQGRGDRGNQPQHF
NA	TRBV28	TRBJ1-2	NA	TGTGCCACCAGCTTAGAACCCTGGGGCAGGGAGGACGCTGGCTACACCTTC	CATSLEPWGREDAGYTF
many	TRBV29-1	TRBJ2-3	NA	TGCAGCGTTCGAGGCGATACGCAGTATTTT	CSVRGDTQYF
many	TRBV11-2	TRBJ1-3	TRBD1	TGTGCCAGCAGGACAGGGGCCTGGGGAAACACCATATATTTT	CASRTGAWGNTIYF
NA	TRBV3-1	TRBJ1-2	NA	TGTGCCAGCAGCCAATCCCCCGGCGGGGGCTACACCTTC	CASSQSPGGGYTF
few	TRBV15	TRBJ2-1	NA	TGTGCCACCAGCATAAACAGGTTCAATGAGCAGTTCTTC	CATSINRFNEQFF
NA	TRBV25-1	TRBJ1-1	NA	TGTGCCAGCAGTGAATTGGGGAAGACTGAAGCTTTCTTT	CASSELGKTEAFF
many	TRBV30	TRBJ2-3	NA	TGTGCCTGGAGTGTGGGCGGATCCACAGATACGCAGTATTTT	CAWSVGGSTDTQYF
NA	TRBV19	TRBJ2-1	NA	TGTGCCAGTAGTATACAATACAGGGATGAGCAGTTCTTC	CASSIQYRDEQFF
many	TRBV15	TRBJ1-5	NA	TGTGCCACCAGCAGAGTACAGGGTATATCTCCCCAGCATTTT	CATSRVQGISPQHF
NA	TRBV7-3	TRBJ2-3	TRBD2	TGTGCCAGCAGCTTAACGGCTAGCGGGGGCACAGATACGCAGTATTTT	CASSLTASGGTDTQYF
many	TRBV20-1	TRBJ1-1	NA	TGCAGTGCTACCAGACCCGGGGGGTGGGACACTGAAGCTTTCTTT	CSATRPGGWDTEAFF
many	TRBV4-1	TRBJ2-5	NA	TGCGCCAGCAGCCAAGAACCTAGCCAAGAGACCCAGTACTTC	CASSQEPSQETQYF
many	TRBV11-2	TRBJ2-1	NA	TGTGCCAGCAGCTCGGTTCAGGGATCCTACAATGAGCAGTTCTTC	CASSSVQGSYNEQFF
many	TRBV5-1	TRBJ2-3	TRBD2	TGCGCCAGCAGCCTCGGGACTAGCGGGGGCCTTTACACAGATACGCAGTATTTT	CASSLGTSGGLYTDTQYF
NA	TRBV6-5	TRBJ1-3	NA	TGTGCCAGCAGTTACTCGAAGCCCAGGGAATCCGGAAACACCATATATTTT	CASSYSKPRESGNTIYF
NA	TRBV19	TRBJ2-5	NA	TGTGCCAGTAGTATCGGGTACGGGGAGACCCAGTACTTC	CASSIGYGETQYF
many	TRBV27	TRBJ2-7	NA	TGTGCCAGCAGCCCTCGTTTATCGAGATACGAGCAGTACTTC	CASSPRLSRYEQYF
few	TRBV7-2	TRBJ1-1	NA	TGTGCCAGCAGCTTAACGAATAACAGGGTAGGAGCTTTCTTT	CASSLTNNRVGAFF
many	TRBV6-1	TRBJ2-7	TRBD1	TGTGCCAGCAGGCCCACAGGGGTGGCCTACGAGCAGTACTTC	CASRPTGVAYEQYF
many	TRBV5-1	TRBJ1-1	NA	TGCGCCAGCAGCCCCCTAGGGGGGGAAGGCACTGAAGCTTTCTTT	CASSPLGGEGTEAFF
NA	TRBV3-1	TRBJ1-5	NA	TGTGCCAGCAGCCAAGCACGGGCGGAGGAGCCCCAGCATTTT	CASSQARAEEPQHF